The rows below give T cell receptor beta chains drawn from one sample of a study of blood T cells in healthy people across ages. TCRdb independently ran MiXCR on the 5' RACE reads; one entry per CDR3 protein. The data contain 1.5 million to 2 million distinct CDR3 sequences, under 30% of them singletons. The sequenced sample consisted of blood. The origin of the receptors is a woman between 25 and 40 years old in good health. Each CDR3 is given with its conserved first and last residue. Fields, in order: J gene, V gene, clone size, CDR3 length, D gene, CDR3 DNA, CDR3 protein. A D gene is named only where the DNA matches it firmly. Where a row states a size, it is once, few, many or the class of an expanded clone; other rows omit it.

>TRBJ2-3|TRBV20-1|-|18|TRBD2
TGCAGTGCTAGTTATACGGGGGGGGCGGGTCAAAGCACAGATACGCAGTATTTT
CSASYTGGAGQSTDTQYF
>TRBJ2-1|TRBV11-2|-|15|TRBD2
TGTGCCAGCAGCTTAGGAGCGGGGACCCAAGAGACCCAGTTCTTC
CASSLGAGTQETQFF
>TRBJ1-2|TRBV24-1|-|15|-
TGTGCCACCAGTGACCCGACCGACACTAACTATGGCTACACCTTC
CATSDPTDTNYGYTF
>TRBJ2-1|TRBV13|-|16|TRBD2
TGTGCCAGCAGCTTAACGGGACTAGCGGTTCTCAATGAGCAGTTCTTC
CASSLTGLAVLNEQFF
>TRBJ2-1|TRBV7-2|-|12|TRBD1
TGTGCCAGCAGCTCAGACAGGGGACCGCAGTTCTTC
CASSSDRGPQFF
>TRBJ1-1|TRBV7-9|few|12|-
TGTGCCAGCAGCGGCCAGTACCTGGAAGCTTTCTTT
CASSGQYLEAFF
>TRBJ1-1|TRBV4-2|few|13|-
TGTGCCAGCAGCCCGGAACTTGGGGGTGAAGCTTTCTTT
CASSPELGGEAFF
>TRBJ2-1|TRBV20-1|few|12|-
TGCAGTGGGGTCCGGTCGGGGAATGAGCAGTTCTTC
CSGVRSGNEQFF
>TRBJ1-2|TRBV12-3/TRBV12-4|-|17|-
TGTGCCAGCAGAGAGACAGGTGACTATGAGATCGGCTATGGCTACACCTTC
CASRETGDYEIGYGYTF
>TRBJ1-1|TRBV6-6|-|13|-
TGTGCCGGGGCAAGGGATAAGAACACTGAAGCTTTCTTT
CAGARDKNTEAFF
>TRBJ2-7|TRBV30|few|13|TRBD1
TGTGCCTGGAGTAGGGACAGGGACTACGAGCAGTACTTC
CAWSRDRDYEQYF
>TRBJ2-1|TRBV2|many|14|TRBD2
TGTGCCAGCAGTAAATCTAGCGGGTACAATGAGCAGTTCTTC
CASSKSSGYNEQFF
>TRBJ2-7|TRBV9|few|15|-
TGTGCCAGCAGTGCCCAGGGGCAGGGTGGGAACGAGCAGTACTTC
CASSAQGQGGNEQYF
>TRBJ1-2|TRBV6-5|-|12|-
TGTGCCAGCAGTTACGCGGGGTATGACTACACCTTC
CASSYAGYDYTF
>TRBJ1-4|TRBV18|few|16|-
TGTGCCAGCTCACCACGGCGTGCACAGGGAGGCGAAAAACTGTTTTTT
CASSPRRAQGGEKLFF
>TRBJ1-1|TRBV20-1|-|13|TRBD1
TGCAGCCCCCGACAGGGGCTAAACACTGAAGCTTTCTTT
CSPRQGLNTEAFF
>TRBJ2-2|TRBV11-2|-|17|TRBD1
TGTGCCAGCAGCCAACCTACAGGGGCCCCGAACACCGGGGAGCGGTTTTTT
CASSQPTGAPNTGERFF
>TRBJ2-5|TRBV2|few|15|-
TGTGCCAGCAGTGAAGTAAGGACCATGGGCGAGACCCAGTACTTC
CASSEVRTMGETQYF
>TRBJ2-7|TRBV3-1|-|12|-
TGTGCCAGCAGCCAAGACAGTTTGGAGCAGTACTTC
CASSQDSLEQYF
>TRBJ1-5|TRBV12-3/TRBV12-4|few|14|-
TGTGCCAGCACCGCCTCTCGGAGCAATCAGCCCCAGCATTTT
CASTASRSNQPQHF
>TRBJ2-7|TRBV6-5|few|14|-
TGTGCCAGCAGTTACGCGTTTCAGGGGTCCGAGCAGTACTTC
CASSYAFQGSEQYF
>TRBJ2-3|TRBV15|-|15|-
TGTGCCACCAGCAGAGATATGGGTCAGGTAGATACGCAGTATTTT
CATSRDMGQVDTQYF
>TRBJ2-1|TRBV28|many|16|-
TGTGCCAGCAGTTCCCCGGGCGGCAGCTCCTACAATGAGCAGTTCTTC
CASSSPGGSSYNEQFF
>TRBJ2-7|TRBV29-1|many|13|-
TGCAGCGTTGGATCCGGGACTGCGAGGGAGCAGTACTTC
CSVGSGTAREQYF
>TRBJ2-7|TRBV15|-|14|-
TGTGCCACCAGCAGAGATCAGACGGGGCGCGGGCAGTACTTC
CATSRDQTGRGQYF
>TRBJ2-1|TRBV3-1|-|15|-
TGTGCCAGCAGCCAACGGTGGGGCTCCTACAATGAGCAGTTCTTC
CASSQRWGSYNEQFF
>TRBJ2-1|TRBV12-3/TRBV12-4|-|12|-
TGTGCCAGCAGTTGGACTAAAAATGAGCAGTTCTTC
CASSWTKNEQFF
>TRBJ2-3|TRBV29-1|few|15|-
TGCAGCGTGAAGCCCGACTATCCGGCCACAGATACGCAGTATTTT
CSVKPDYPATDTQYF
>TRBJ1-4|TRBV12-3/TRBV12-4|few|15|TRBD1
TGTGCCAGCAGTTCCCGGACAGGCTATAATGAAAAACTGTTTTTT
CASSSRTGYNEKLFF
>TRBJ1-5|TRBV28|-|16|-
TGTGCCAGCAGTTTATTGGCAGGTGGTGACAATCAGCCCCAGCATTTT
CASSLLAGGDNQPQHF
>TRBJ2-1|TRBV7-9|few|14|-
TGTGCCAGCAGCCGTAGCAGTCGGTGGGATGAGCAGTTCTTC
CASSRSSRWDEQFF
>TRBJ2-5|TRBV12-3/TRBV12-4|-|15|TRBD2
TGTGCCAGCAGTTTAAGCGGGGGGGCCAGAGAGGCCCAGTACTTC
CASSLSGGAREAQYF
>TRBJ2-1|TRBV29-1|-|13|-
TGCAGCGTTGAAGAGGGAACCCCCTACGAGCAGTTCTTC
CSVEEGTPYEQFF
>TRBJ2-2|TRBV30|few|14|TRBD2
TGTGCCTGGAGGGGACTAGCGGCGACCGGGGAGCTGTTTTTT
CAWRGLAATGELFF
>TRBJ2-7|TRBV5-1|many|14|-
TGCGCCAGCAGCTTGGCCATCGGGGGCTACGAGCAGTACTTC
CASSLAIGGYEQYF